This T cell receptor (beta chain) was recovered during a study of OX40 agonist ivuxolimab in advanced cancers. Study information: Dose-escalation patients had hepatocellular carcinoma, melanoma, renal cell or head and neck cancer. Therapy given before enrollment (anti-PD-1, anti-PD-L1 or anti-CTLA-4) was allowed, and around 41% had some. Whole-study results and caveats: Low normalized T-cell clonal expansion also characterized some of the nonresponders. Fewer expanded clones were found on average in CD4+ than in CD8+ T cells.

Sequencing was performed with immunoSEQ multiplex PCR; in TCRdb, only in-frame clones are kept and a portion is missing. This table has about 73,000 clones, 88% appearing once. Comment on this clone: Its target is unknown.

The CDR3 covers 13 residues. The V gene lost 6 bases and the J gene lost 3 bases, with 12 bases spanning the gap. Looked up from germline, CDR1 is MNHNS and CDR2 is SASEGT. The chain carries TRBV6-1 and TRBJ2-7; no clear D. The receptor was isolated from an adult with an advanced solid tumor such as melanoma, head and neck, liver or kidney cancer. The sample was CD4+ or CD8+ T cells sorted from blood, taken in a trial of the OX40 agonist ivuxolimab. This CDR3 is CASRRVGFYEQYF. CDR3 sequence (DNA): TGTGCCAGCAGGCGCGTTGGGTTCTACGAGCAGTACTTC.